This T cell receptor (beta chain) was profiled in a study of regulatory T cells in long-lasting Graves disease (dated by TCRdb to the early 2020s). With respect to the entire study: Persistent Graves' disease was defined as persistently positive TSH receptor autoantibodies together with antithyroid drug treatment for over 5 years. Patients with persistent Graves' disease were compared with patients with newly diagnosed Graves' disease using TCR sequencing and RNA sequencing of peripheral blood. TCR sequencing covered approximately 13 persistent and some 20 newly diagnosed Graves' disease patients, around 33 samples in total. Persistent Graves' disease patients in the clinical cohort had taken antithyroid drugs for about 10.3 years on average. The study took place in China and was registered as a clinical trial. What the research found in general, with its limitations: Sequencing and analysis were limited to the TCR beta chain. Compared with newly diagnosed patients, patients with persistent Graves' disease had lower TCR Shannon entropy and fewer highly expanded clones, which suggests clonal expansion. The study examined only peripheral blood because the primary lesion, thyroid tissue, could not be accessed. Persistent disease showed preferential use of TRBV28, TRBJ1-2 and TRBJ2-5, whereas newly diagnosed disease favored TRBV20-1 and TRBJ2-1. As a limitation, the authors acknowledged that the small sample size may reduce accuracy. A larger number of public clonotypes was shared among persistent patients (more than 2,500) than among newly diagnosed patients (around 970).

The germline V gene supplies CDR1 SNHLY and CDR2 FYNNEI. CDR3 length: 18 amino acids, cysteine to phenylalanine. Of all the DNA, just the CDR3 is kept, 54 bases in frame from base 1. At the junction V is shortened by 3 bases and J by 2 bases, with 17 bases in between. Many counts were recorded for this clonotype. Its antigen specificity is not known. No clone much larger than this one lies a single base away; base qualities are absent. Libraries were constructed by multiplex PCR. The instrument given in TCRdb is Illumina HiSeq 4000. TCR beta libraries were built with iRepertoire HTBI primers and Arm-PCR amplification of CDR3 regions. Before sequencing, the PCR products underwent gel purification. The authors' pipeline ran thus. A total of 60 to 80 TRBV and some 13 TRBJ segments were identified across samples and were used for gene usage analysis of CDR3 amino acid clonotypes. Filtered high-quality paired reads were merged into contigs using COPE and FqMerger. BLAST was used to align contigs to IMGT TRBV, TRBD and TRBJ reference genes, and CDR3 was defined according to IMGT. Highly expanded clones were defined as clonotypes with a frequency above 0.1%. Shannon entropy served as the measure of repertoire diversity, while the Gini coefficient captured V-J evenness. A clonotype found in more than one individual was treated as public. TCRdb reprocessed the public reads (quality trimming at Q25 with fastp, clone calling with MiXCR) and kept in-frame beta chains. Rows merge per CDR3 protein into single entries with the most common DNA and genes. Here the V and J calls rest on TCRdb's processing, not on the authors' analysis. For this sample there are fewer than 550,000 distinct CDR3 sequences; 20% to 25% appear just once. The ten largest clones capture roughly 7.7% of the sample.

The label giving this sample's time point can be read as: persistent/refractory GD, antithyroid drugs over 5 years with positive TRAb. RNA was extracted from PBMCs in TRIzol for both TCR sequencing and RNA sequencing. The diagnosis of Graves' disease was made according to American Thyroid Association guidelines. Patients were recruited from an endocrinology department in Xi'an, China. Each patient gave 9 to 10 milliliters of peripheral blood, collected in an EDTA anticoagulant tube. Ficoll Paque Plus density gradient separation was used to isolate PBMCs, and no additional T cell sorting was done. An Agilent 2100 Bioanalyzer and agarose gel were used to check RNA quality, while a NanoDrop 2000 measured RNA concentration.

This sample comprised peripheral blood mononuclear cells (PBMCs), obtained when the disease was refractory, from a patient treated with antithyroid drugs. The chain is encoded by TRBV2 joined to TRBJ2-6; the D gene is perhaps TRBD2, on 6 matching bases. The clonotype comes from a female donor with Graves disease. The CDR3 region has the sequence CASSEGLYPTPGANVLTF. The DNA sequence follows: TGTGCCAGCAGTGAGGGACTCTACCCTACCCCTGGGGCCAACGTCCTGACTTTC.